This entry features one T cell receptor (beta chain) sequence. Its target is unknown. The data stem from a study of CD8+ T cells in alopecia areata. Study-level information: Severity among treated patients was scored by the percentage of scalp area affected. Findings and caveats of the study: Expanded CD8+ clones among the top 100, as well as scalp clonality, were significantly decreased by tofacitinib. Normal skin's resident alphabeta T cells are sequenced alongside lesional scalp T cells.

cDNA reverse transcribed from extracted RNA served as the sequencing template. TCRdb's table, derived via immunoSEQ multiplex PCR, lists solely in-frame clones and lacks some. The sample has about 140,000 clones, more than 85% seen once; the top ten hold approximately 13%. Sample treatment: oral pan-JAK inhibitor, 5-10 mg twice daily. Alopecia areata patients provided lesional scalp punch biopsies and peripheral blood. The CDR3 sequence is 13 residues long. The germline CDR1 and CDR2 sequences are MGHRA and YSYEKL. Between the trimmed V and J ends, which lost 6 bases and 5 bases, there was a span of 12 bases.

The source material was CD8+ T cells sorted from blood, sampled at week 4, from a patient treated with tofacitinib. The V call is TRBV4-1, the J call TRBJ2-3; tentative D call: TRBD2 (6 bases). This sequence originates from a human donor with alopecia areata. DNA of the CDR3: TGCGCCAGCAGAGATAGCGGAAGAGATACGCAGTATTTT. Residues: CASRDSGRDTQYF.